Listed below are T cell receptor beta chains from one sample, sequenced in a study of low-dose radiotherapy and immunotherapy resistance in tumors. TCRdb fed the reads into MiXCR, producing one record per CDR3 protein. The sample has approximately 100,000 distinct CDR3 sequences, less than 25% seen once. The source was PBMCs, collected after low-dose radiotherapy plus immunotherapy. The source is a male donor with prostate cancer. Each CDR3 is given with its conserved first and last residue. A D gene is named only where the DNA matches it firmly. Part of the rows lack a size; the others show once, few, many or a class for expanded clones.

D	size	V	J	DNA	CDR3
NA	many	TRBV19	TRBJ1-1	TGTGCCAGTAGGAGAGTGACAGGTGGGAACACTGAAGCTTTCTTT	CASRRVTGGNTEAFF
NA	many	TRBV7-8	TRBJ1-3	TGTGCCAGCAGCTTAGACCTCCCCTCTGGAAACACCATATATTTT	CASSLDLPSGNTIYF
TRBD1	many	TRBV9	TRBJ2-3	TGTGCCAGCAGCCCCGGACAGGGTTCGGGCACAGATACGCAGTATTTT	CASSPGQGSGTDTQYF
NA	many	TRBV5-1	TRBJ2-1	TGCGCCAGCACCCCCGGACCGAGCTTCAATGAGCAGTTCTTC	CASTPGPSFNEQFF
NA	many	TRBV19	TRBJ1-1	TGTGCCAGTAAATCGGGGGGTGTGGCAGGGGTGTTCTTT	CASKSGGVAGVFF
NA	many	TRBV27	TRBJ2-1	TGTGCCAGCAGTCCGTATGGGTCCTACAATGAGCAGTTCTTC	CASSPYGSYNEQFF
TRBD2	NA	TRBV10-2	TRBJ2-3	TGCGCCAGCAGTGAGAGAACTAGCGGGGTGGCAGATACGCAGTATTTT	CASSERTSGVADTQYF
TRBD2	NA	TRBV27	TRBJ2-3	TGTGCCAGCAGTAAAACTAGCGGGGGGCCGACCACAGATACGCAGTATTTT	CASSKTSGGPTTDTQYF
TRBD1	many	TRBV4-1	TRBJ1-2	TGCGCCAGCAGCCAACCCGGGACAGGGGATGGCTACACCTTC	CASSQPGTGDGYTF
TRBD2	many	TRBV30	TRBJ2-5	TGTGCCTGGAGAACCAATACGGGGGGTGAGACCCAGTACTTC	CAWRTNTGGETQYF
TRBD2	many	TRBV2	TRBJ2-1	TGTGCCAGCAGTCTAGCGGGGGACAATGAGCAGTTCTTC	CASSLAGDNEQFF
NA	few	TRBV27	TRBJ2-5	TGTGCCAGCAGTTTTAATGGTGGGGAGACCCAGTACTTC	CASSFNGGETQYF
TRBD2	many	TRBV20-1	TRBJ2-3	TGCAGTGCTAGAGATAAGAGCGGGGTAGATACGCAGTATTTT	CSARDKSGVDTQYF